Each of the 5 T cell receptor beta chains below was sequenced from the same sample in a study of blood T cell repertoires in COVID-19. Data came from immunoSEQ multiplex PCR; TCRdb stores just in-frame clones and leaves some out. The sample holds about 200,000 clones, around 90% seen once. Sequencing input: peripheral blood. Receptor source: a man aged 60-69 years who had recovered from COVID-19.

V usage is TRBV6-5 and J usage is TRBJ1-1; the D gene is possibly TRBD1 (6 bases). CDR1 MNHEY and CDR2 SVGAGI come from the germline V gene. The V gene lost 7 bases and the J gene lost 0 bases, with 9 bases spanning the gap. This CDR3 has 13 amino acids. CDR3 protein: CASKDSLNTEAFF. The CDR3 DNA is TGTGCCAGCAAGGACAGCCTGAACACTGAAGCTTTCTTT.

The chain recombines TRBV10-3 with TRBJ1-4; D possibly corresponds to TRBD1 (5 bases). This CDR3 contains 17 residues. CDR1 is ENHRY and CDR2 is SYGVKD in the germline V gene. With 0 bases removed from V and 0 bases from J, the gap between germline ends came to 11 bases. CDR3 loop: CAISESGHSTTNEKLFF. For the CDR3, the DNA is TGTGCCATCAGTGAGTCCGGACATTCCACAACTAATGAAAAACTGTTTTTT.

The chain is built from TRBV18 and TRBJ1-2, with TRBD1 identical over 7 bases. Unmatched junction bases numbered 4, after V lost 1 base and J lost 2 bases. The CDR3 is 15 residues long. Germline V gene lookup returns CDR1 KGHSH and CDR2 LQKENI. The CDR3 bases are TGTGCCAGCTCACCACAGGGCAGGGGGAACTATGGCTACACCTTC. Translated, it gives CASSPQGRGNYGYTF.

The chain employs TRBV4-2 and TRBJ1-5; 9 bases align to TRBD1. V trimming: 0 bases; J trimming: 10 bases; junction bases outside the gene matches: 10. This CDR3 has 16 amino acids. Germline CDR1 LGHNA, CDR2 YNFKEQ. The CDR3 reads CASSQDGGQGLYPQHF. The CDR3 bases are TGTGCCAGCAGCCAAGATGGGGGACAGGGTCTCTACCCCCAGCATTTT.

The rearrangement uses TRBV12-5 and TRBJ2-3, with unresolved D. Per the germline V gene, CDR1 is LGHNT and CDR2 is FRNRAP. The CDR3 loop spans 12 amino acids. Trimming shortened V by 3 bases and J by 4 bases, and 5 bases separated the two germline ends. CDR3 amino acids: CASGFGPDTQYF. DNA of the CDR3: TGTGCTAGTGGTTTTGGGCCAGATACGCAGTATTTT.